Following are 24 T cell receptor beta chains from one sample sequenced in a study of blood T cell repertoires in COVID-19. Measured with immunoSEQ multiplex PCR; TCRdb has only the in-frame clones, and not every one. This sample carries fewer than 200,000 clones, 85% of them seen once, and the ten largest clones take roughly 3%. The sequenced sample was peripheral blood. All receptors come from a human donor with acute or convalescent COVID-19. The donor label of this sample is uncertain.

The chain uses TRBV6-1 and TRBJ1-2; no clear D gene. CDR3 length equals 13 residues. The germline V and J ends were trimmed by 3 bases and 4 bases, with 9 bases remaining between them. The germline gives CDR1 MNHNS, CDR2 SASEGT. CDR3 coding DNA: TGTGCCAGCAGTGAGAGACTTCGCTATGGCTACACCTTC. This sequence encodes CASSERLRYGYTF.

This clone was counted a few times. The J gene is TRBJ1-1, the V gene TRBV5-1; the match to TRBD1 covers 7 bases. Per the germline V gene, CDR1 is SGHRS and CDR2 is YFSETQ. V shed 0 bases and J 4 bases; nucleotides not matched to a gene: 9. The CDR3 consists of 16 residues. This CDR3 is CASSLADRADATEAFF. The CDR3 DNA reads TGCGCCAGCAGCTTGGCCGACAGGGCTGATGCCACTGAAGCTTTCTTT.

The rearrangement uses TRBV7-3 and TRBJ2-1, with 9 bases that match TRBD2. The CDR3 totals 14 residues. The ends lost 5 bases at V and 9 bases at J; junction bases unmatched: 8. In germline, CDR1 is SGHTA, CDR2 FQGTGA. CDR3 nucleotides: TGTGCCAGCAGCCTTATAGCGGGAGTGGGTGAGCAGTTCTTC. As protein: CASSLIAGVGEQFF.

This chain uses TRBV4-1 with TRBJ1-6, with D uncertain. Germline CDR1 and CDR2: MGHRA and YSYEKL. V shed 5 bases and J shed 7 bases, with 18 bases lying between them. This CDR3 spans 16 amino acids. The CDR3 is CASSEGSFGKNSPLHF. Written as DNA, the CDR3 is TGCGCCAGCAGCGAAGGTTCTTTCGGGAAGAATTCACCCCTCCACTTT.

This rearrangement joins TRBV2 to TRBJ2-5; D ambiguous. Germline CDR1 and CDR2: SNHLY and FYNNEI. This CDR3 has 12 residues. V lost 2 bases and J 6 bases, leaving 7 bases between the germline ends. The CDR3 coding sequence is TGTGCCAGCAGTGAAACTGTGAAGACCCAGTACTTC. Amino acid sequence: CASSETVKTQYF.

This clone has only a few counts. This chain joins TRBV19 and TRBJ2-5, with D possibly matching TRBD1 (5 bases). V lost 3 bases, J lost 7 bases, and 18 bases lay in between. The germline V gene encodes CDR1 LNHDA and CDR2 SQIVND (reference sequence). CDR3 length: 15 amino acids. The CDR3 bases are TGTGCCAGTAGTATTGGGGCACGTCAACTCGGGACCCAGTACTTC. This gives the protein CASSIGARQLGTQYF.

This clone occurred a few times. The rearrangement joins TRBV19 to TRBJ2-1; possibly TRBD2 for D (7 bases). V lost 3 bases, J lost 6 bases, and 15 bases lay in between. The CDR3 length is 15 residues. From germline, CDR1 is LNHDA and CDR2 SQIVND (reference sequence). This chain's CDR3 is CASSIWGGLANEQFF. The DNA for the CDR3 is TGTGCCAGTAGTATTTGGGGGGGCCTGGCCAATGAGCAGTTCTTC.

The genes are TRBV3-1 (or the pseudogene TRBV3-2) and TRBJ1-2, with D possibly being TRBD1 (5 bases). V was shortened by 4 bases and J by 0 bases, with 12 bases between the two germline ends. Germline CDR1 is LGHDT and CDR2 is YNNKEL (reference sequence). The CDR3 loop spans 15 amino acids. The CDR3 reads CASSRVDRANYGYTF. CDR3 coding DNA: TGTGCCAGCAGCCGAGTCGACAGAGCTAACTATGGCTACACCTTC.

CDR3 sequence: CASSRTGDPYNEQFF. The CDR3 DNA follows: TGCGCCAGCAGCAGGACAGGGGATCCCTACAATGAGCAGTTCTTC. The chain links TRBV5-1 to TRBJ2-1; the match to TRBD1 covers 9 bases. The CDR3 totals 15 residues. Trimming took 4 bases from V and 2 from J; bases not matched to a gene: 4. CDR1 and CDR2 (germline): SGHRS, YFSETQ. The variable domain in full, with the rest retrieved from reference TRBV5-1 and TRBJ2-1, is KAGVTQTPRYLIKTRGQQVTLSCSPISGHRSVSWYQQTPGQGLQFLFEYFSETQRNKGNFPGRFSGRQFSNSRSEMNVSTLELGDSALYLCASSRTGDPYNEQFFGPGTRLTVL.

V and J are TRBV5-1 and TRBJ1-1; tentatively, D is TRBD1 (5 bases). The CDR3 is 16 residues long. V lost 0 bases and J 1 base, leaving 13 bases between the germline ends. CDR1 and CDR2 (germline): SGHRS, YFSETQ. CDR3 nucleotides: TGCGCCAGCAGCTTGGAAGGACACCTCGGGAACACTGAAGCTTTCTTT. Translating gives CASSLEGHLGNTEAFF.

This clone was observed a few times. The V gene is TRBV30, the J gene TRBJ1-1, with D maybe TRBD1 (6 bases). Germline CDR1 is GTSNPN and CDR2 is SVGIG (reference sequence). V was shortened by 2 bases and J by 6 bases, with 13 bases between the two germline ends. This CDR3 has 13 amino acids. The CDR3 nucleotides read TGTGCCTGGAGTAAGGGGGTTAGGGCTGAAGCTTTCTTT. Its translation is CAWSKGVRAEAFF.

The rearrangement joins TRBV7-2 to TRBJ1-2, with D perhaps TRBD1 (6 bases). The CDR3 has 16 residues. V lost 1 base, J lost 8 bases, and 20 bases lay in between. CDR1 SGHTA and CDR2 FQGNSA come from the germline V gene. CDR3 nucleotides: TGTGCCAGCAGCTTAGAGGGGAACAGGGATTCAGGGGGCTACACCTTC. It specifies CASSLEGNRDSGGYTF.

The chain has TRBV11-1 and TRBJ1-1; 8 bases fit TRBD1. With V trimmed by 5 bases and J by 3 bases, 5 bases remained unmatched. Germline CDR1 reads SGHAT; CDR2 reads FQDESV (reference sequence). This CDR3 comprises 14 residues. The CDR3 DNA is TGTGCCAGCAGCAAAGACAGGGGAGACACTGAAGCTTTCTTT. Translating it yields CASSKDRGDTEAFF.

The chain carries TRBV11-3 and TRBJ2-7, with 7 bases lining up with TRBD1. The V gene's germline CDR1 is SGHNT and CDR2 YENEEA. V was pared by 2 bases and J by 2 bases, with 9 bases of the junction left unmatched. The CDR3 is 16 amino acids. Here the CDR3 reads CASSLLVRQGAYEQYF. CDR3 sequence (DNA): TGTGCCAGCAGCTTATTAGTAAGGCAGGGGGCCTACGAGCAGTACTTC. The full variable domain, in which reference TRBV11-3 and TRBJ2-7 provide the parts outside the CDR3, is EAGVVQSPRYKIIEKKQPVAFWCNPISGHNTLYWYLQNLGQGPELLIRYENEEAVDDSQLPKDRFSAERLKGVDSTLKIQPAELGDSAVYLCASSLLVRQGAYEQYFGPGTRLTVT.

CDR3 loop: CASSLSNRGTEAFF. In DNA, the CDR3 is TGTGCCAGCAGTTTATCGAACAGGGGCACTGAAGCTTTCTTT. This chain links TRBV27 with TRBJ1-1; 7 nucleotides line up with TRBD1. This CDR3 spans 14 amino acids. The V gene end was trimmed by 0 bases and the J gene end by 4 bases; junction bases not matched to a gene: 2. Per the germline V gene, CDR1 is MNHEY and CDR2 is SMNVEV (reference sequence).

This clone was observed a handful of times. The V gene is TRBV5-1, the J gene TRBJ2-5; 9 bases are a match to TRBD2. With V trimmed by 0 bases and J by 4 bases, 22 bases remained unmatched. Germline V gene data show CDR1 as SGHRS and CDR2 as YFSETQ. This CDR3 is 21 amino acids long. The CDR3 spells CASSLAPRPGPGRGGGETQYF. The CDR3 DNA sequence: TGCGCCAGCAGCTTGGCCCCCCGGCCCGGGCCGGGGCGGGGGGGCGGAGAGACCCAGTACTTC.

This clone was counted at least ten times. The chain recombines TRBV28 with TRBJ1-3, with 9 bases identical to TRBD1. The CDR3 extends over 16 amino acids. Germline loops: CDR1 MDHEN, CDR2 SYDVKM. The V gene end was trimmed by 5 bases and the J gene end by 2 bases; junction bases not matched to a gene: 7. CDR3 sequence (DNA): TGTGCCAGCAGTGGATTCGACAGGGGGACTGGAAACACCATATATTTT. Its protein product is CASSGFDRGTGNTIYF.

Only a few counts were recorded for this clone. J is TRBJ2-3 and V is TRBV5-1; TRBD2 agrees at 13 bases. Germline CDR1 SGHRS, CDR2 YFSETQ. The CDR3 covers 16 residues. V lost 4 bases to trimming and J lost 0 bases; unmatched junction nucleotides: 2. This CDR3 reads CASSLGLAGSTDTQYF. The CDR3 nucleotides read TGCGCCAGCAGCCTGGGACTAGCGGGGAGCACAGATACGCAGTATTTT.

This chain connects TRBV28 to TRBJ1-4; D perhaps matches TRBD1 (6 bases). Germline CDR1 is MDHEN and CDR2 is SYDVKM. The germline V and J ends were trimmed by 3 bases and 10 bases, with 15 bases remaining between them. The CDR3 runs to 14 residues. The CDR3 nucleotides read TGTGCCAGCAGTTTTGGGGGGGGCGTTAGAAAACTGTTTTTT. Protein: CASSFGGGVRKLFF. The entire variable domain, with the rest obtained from reference TRBV28 and TRBJ1-4, is as follows: DVKVTQSSRYLVKRTGEKVFLECVQDMDHENMFWYRQDPGLGLRLIYFSYDVKMKEKGDIPEGYSVSREKKERFSLILESASTNQTSMYLCASSFGGGVRKLFFGSGTQLSVL.

The rearrangement uses TRBV5-1 and TRBJ2-3; the D gene is possibly TRBD2 (6 bases). Germline V CDR1 and CDR2: SGHRS, YFSETQ. The CDR3 loop spans 15 amino acids. V was pared by 0 bases and J by 5 bases, with 13 bases between. This chain's CDR3 is CASSLANGGGDTQYF. The CDR3 DNA is TGCGCCAGCAGCTTGGCGAACGGGGGAGGAGATACGCAGTATTTT.

This chain connects TRBV18 to TRBJ2-1; D perhaps matches TRBD1 (6 bases). V lost 5 bases, J lost 1 base, and 18 bases lay in between. This CDR3 region has 17 residues. The germline CDR1 and CDR2 sequences are KGHSH and LQKENI. The CDR3 nucleotides read TGTGCCAGCTCAACCCGGTCCGGGACACCTTCCTACAATGAGCAGTTCTTC. It codes for CASSTRSGTPSYNEQFF.

This clone was seen a few times. Different DNA sequences within this sample yield the same CDR3. V is TRBV3-1 (or the pseudogene TRBV3-2) and J is TRBJ1-1; D may be TRBD1 (5 bases). Germline CDR1 reads LGHDT; CDR2 reads YNNKEL (reference sequence). CDR3 size: 14 residues. Trimming took 5 bases from V and 4 from J, leaving 14 bases between them. The CDR3 DNA follows: TGTGCCAGCAGCTCGAAGGGAAGGGGCACTGAAGCTTTCTTT. The encoded protein is CASSSKGRGTEAFF.

This chain connects TRBV3-1 (or the pseudogene TRBV3-2) to TRBJ1-6; the D gene is possibly TRBD1 (5 bases). The germline V gene has CDR1 LGHDT and CDR2 YNNKEL (reference sequence). V was clipped by 0 bases and J by 9 bases, with 12 bases between them. The CDR3 has 15 amino acids. This chain's CDR3 is CASSQDRLRGSPLHF. CDR3 DNA: TGTGCCAGCAGCCAAGACAGGCTTAGGGGTTCACCCCTCCACTTT.

V and J are TRBV7-8 and TRBJ1-4; 9 bases are a match to TRBD1. Trimming removed 4 bases from V and 7 bases from J; junction bases left unmatched: 7. The germline CDR1 and CDR2 sequences are SGHVS and FQNEAQ. The CDR3 has 15 residues. The CDR3 DNA reads as TGTGCCAGCAGCTCGGGGGACAGGGTAGTTGAAAAACTGTTTTTT. Translating it yields CASSSGDRVVEKLFF.